Sequencing of this T cell receptor beta chain was carried out in a study of blood T cell repertoires in COVID-19. Study-wide background: Samples representing acute and convalescent COVID-19 were sourced from the United States, Italy and Spain. PBMCs, B-cell-depleted T cells, or T cells were the source of the cDNA or gDNA that made up the material.

Seattle patient enrollment occurred during active infection, with longitudinal follow-up thereafter. Authors' analysis steps: Amplified reference gene primers provided the basis for estimating nucleated cell counts. Sequencing used immunoSEQ multiplex PCR; TCRdb keeps in-frame clones, though not all of them. The V and J calls and clone size were taken over from that table, and D and trimming were inferred from the DNA. This sample carries 150,000 to 180,000 clones, roughly 88% of them seen once, and the ten largest clones take about 0.63%. Germline V gene lookup returns CDR1 SGHDN and CDR2 FVKESK. This CDR3 is built from 14 residues. With V trimmed by 3 bases and J by 5 bases, 4 bases remained unmatched.

This chain joins TRBV14 and TRBJ2-5; 9 bases map to TRBD1. This TCR was sampled from a man in his 60s with COVID-19, enrolled during active disease. The sequencing input was peripheral blood. As DNA, the CDR3 is TGTGCCAGCAGCCAGCGGACAGGGGTGGAGACCCAGTACTTC. Residues: CASSQRTGVETQYF.